These 17 T cell receptor beta chains originate from one sample sequenced in a study of shared clonotypes between healthy human individuals. TCRdb keeps only in-frame clones here, not all; method: immunoSEQ multiplex PCR. This table holds about 960,000 clones, more than 75% found once. Sequences were obtained from memory CD4+ T cells sorted from blood. Subset given: CD45RA-negative fraction. The origin of the receptors is a man younger than 35 in good health.

The rearrangement joins TRBV19 to TRBJ2-1; 8 bases match TRBD2. There are 13 residues in the CDR3. Germline V CDR1 and CDR2: LNHDA, SQIVND (reference sequence). Losses at the gene ends were 5 bases for V and 7 bases for J; bases not matched to a gene: 4. DNA for the CDR3: TGTGCCAGTAGTGTGACGGGAGGGAATGAGCAGTTCTTC. This gives the protein CASSVTGGNEQFF.

This clone occurred a few times. The rearrangement uses TRBV5-8 and TRBJ2-5; D remains unclear. V shed 1 base and J shed 4 bases, with 8 bases lying between them. Germline V CDR1 and CDR2: SGHTS, YDEGEE. The CDR3 loop spans 13 amino acids. CDR3 residues: CASSLQTGETQYF. For the CDR3, the DNA is TGTGCCAGCAGCTTGCAAACTGGAGAGACCCAGTACTTC.

The rearrangement links TRBV11-1 to TRBJ1-2; 7 bases are shared with TRBD1. Germline assignment: CDR1 SGHAT and CDR2 FQDESV (reference sequence). The CDR3 consists of 15 residues. V lost 1 base to trimming and J lost 2 bases; unmatched junction nucleotides: 4. In nucleotides, the CDR3 is TGTGCCAGCAGCTTAGGGGCAGGGGGGAACTATGGCTACACCTTC. Translation: CASSLGAGGNYGYTF. Combining the CDR3 with reference TRBV11-1 and TRBJ1-2 gives the whole variable domain EAEVAQSPRYKITEKSQAVAFWCDPISGHATLYWYRQILGQGPELLVQFQDESVVDDSQLPKDRFSAERLKGVDSTLKIQPAELGDSAMYLCASSLGAGGNYGYTFGSGTRLTVV.

The chain links TRBV19 to TRBJ1-2; D not resolved. This CDR3 spans 13 amino acids. V was trimmed by 3 bases and J by 5 bases, leaving 10 bases between them. Germline V lookup: CDR1 LNHDA, CDR2 SQIVND (reference sequence). DNA of the CDR3: TGTGCCAGTAGTATTGGACTAGAGTATGGCTACACCTTC. Encoded protein: CASSIGLEYGYTF.

This clone was counted between two and nine times. This rearrangement joins TRBV5-1 to TRBJ1-6; 9 bases match TRBD1. The J segment lost 11 bases and the V segment lost 3 bases, leaving 6 bases of the junction unmatched. Germline lookup yields CDR1 SGHRS and CDR2 YFSETQ. The CDR3 extends over 14 amino acids. The CDR3 nucleotides read TGCGCCAGCAGCTCGGAGGGACAGGGCCCACCCCTCCACTTT. Translated: CASSSEGQGPPLHF. Looking up the rest from reference TRBV5-1 and TRBJ1-6 gives the full variable domain: KAGVTQTPRYLIKTRGQQVTLSCSPISGHRSVSWYQQTPGQGLQFLFEYFSETQRNKGNFPGRFSGRQFSNSRSEMNVSTLELGDSALYLCASSSEGQGPPLHFGNGTRLTVT.

The V and J genes are TRBV15 and TRBJ2-6; TRBD1 matches 7 bases. Looked up from germline, CDR1 is LNHNV and CDR2 is YYDKDF (reference sequence). With V trimmed by 3 bases and J by 8 bases, 7 bases remained unmatched. The CDR3 loop spans 15 amino acids. The CDR3 region has the DNA TGTGCCACCAGCAGGGGACAGCTTGGACCCAACGTCCTGACTTTC. It is translated as CATSRGQLGPNVLTF.

The chain couples TRBV28 to TRBJ1-1; possible D gene TRBD1, 6 bases. Germline V CDR1 and CDR2: MDHEN, SYDVKM. V lost 5 bases, J lost 4 bases, and 17 bases lay in between. The CDR3 runs 15 residues. CDR3 residues: CASSPPRDTITEAFF. CDR3 nucleotide sequence: TGTGCCAGCAGTCCTCCCCGGGACACCATCACTGAAGCTTTCTTT. The full variable domain, in which reference TRBV28 and TRBJ1-1 provide the parts outside the CDR3, is DVKVTQSSRYLVKRTGEKVFLECVQDMDHENMFWYRQDPGLGLRLIYFSYDVKMKEKGDIPEGYSVSREKKERFSLILESASTNQTSMYLCASSPPRDTITEAFFGQGTRLTVV.

The rearrangement links TRBV18 to TRBJ1-4; no clear D. This CDR3 has 14 residues. Deletions cut 3 bases from V and 8 bases from J, with 13 bases between. From germline, CDR1 is KGHSH and CDR2 LQKENI. CDR3 sequence: CASSPQRGVEKLFF. CDR3 DNA: TGTGCCAGCTCACCTCAACGGGGTGTGGAAAAACTGTTTTTT.

This clone was counted at least ten times. The V call is TRBV7-2, the J call TRBJ1-1; unclear D gene. The CDR3 is 14 amino acids. Germline V lookup: CDR1 SGHTA, CDR2 FQGNSA. V lost 6 bases, J lost 1 base, and 12 bases lay in between. The CDR3 coding sequence is TGTGCCAGCAGTGCCCTTACAGCGAACACTGAAGCTTTCTTT. It yields the protein CASSALTANTEAFF.

The J gene is TRBJ1-6, the V gene TRBV5-6, with 9 nucleotides matching TRBD1. This CDR3 is built from 16 residues. The V gene end was trimmed by 5 bases and the J gene end by 10 bases; junction bases not matched to a gene: 13. Germline CDR1 is SGHDT and CDR2 is YYEEEE. The CDR3 region has the DNA TGTGCCAGCAGACGAGGGTTTGGGACAGGGCAGTCACCCCTCCACTTT. Translation: CASRRGFGTGQSPLHF.

The chain has TRBV7-9 and TRBJ1-1; D gene uncertain. Trimming removed 8 bases at V and 6 bases at J, with 22 bases between. Germline V gives CDR1 SEHNR, CDR2 FQNEAQ (reference sequence). This CDR3 comprises 15 residues. The CDR3, as DNA: TGTGCCAGCGCTAGAGGGCGGGGAGAGTTTGCTGAAGCTTTCTTT. Translating it yields CASARGRGEFAEAFF. Full variable domain (outside the CDR3, taken from reference TRBV7-9 and TRBJ1-1): DTGVSQNPRHKITKRGQNVTFRCDPISEHNRLYWYRQTLGQGPEFLTYFQNEAQLEKSRLLSDRFSAERPKGSFSTLEIQRTEQGDSAMYLCASARGRGEFAEAFFGQGTRLTVV.

This sequence joins TRBV7-2 and TRBJ2-7; a weak D match, TRBD2 (6 bases). Germline CDR1 is SGHTA and CDR2 is FQGNSA. The germline V and J ends were trimmed by 2 bases and 3 bases, with 8 bases remaining between them. The CDR3 runs to 13 residues. The CDR3 sequence is CASSLIGGYEQYF. For the CDR3, the DNA is TGTGCCAGCAGCTTAATCGGGGGCTACGAGCAGTACTTC.

This clone appeared once. The rearrangement uses TRBV5-6 and TRBJ1-2; TRBD1 might be the D (5 bases). The CDR3 extends over 15 amino acids. Trimming pared 1 base from V and 3 bases from J, leaving 13 bases between. Germline assignment: CDR1 SGHDT and CDR2 YYEEEE. CDR3 sequence reads: CASSLSGRMDYGYTF. CDR3 DNA sequence: TGTGCCAGCAGCTTGTCAGGGCGCATGGACTATGGCTACACCTTC.

The chain couples TRBV11-2 to TRBJ2-7, with TRBD1 as a possible D gene (6 bases). CDR1 is SGHAT and CDR2 is FQNNGV in the germline V gene. V lost 5 bases, J lost 5 bases, and 16 bases lay in between. The CDR3 contains 14 residues. The CDR3 nucleotides read TGTGCCAGCAGCCCAAGGGGGTCCTACCACGAGCAGTACTTC. Encoded protein: CASSPRGSYHEQYF. Full variable domain (rest looked up from reference TRBV11-2 and TRBJ2-7): EAGVAQSPRYKIIEKRQSVAFWCNPISGHATLYWYQQILGQGPKLLIQFQNNGVVDDSQLPKDRFSAERLKGVDSTLKIQPAKLEDSAVYLCASSPRGSYHEQYFGPGTRLTVT.

The chain uses TRBV11-1 and TRBJ1-2; D perhaps matches TRBD1 (6 bases). The CDR3 sequence is 14 residues long. V was pared by 5 bases and J by 4 bases, with 14 bases between. Germline CDR1 reads SGHAT; CDR2 reads FQDESV (reference sequence). The CDR3 DNA sequence: TGTGCCAGCAGCGGCAGGGGCGAGGGCTATGGCTACACCTTC. It yields the protein CASSGRGEGYGYTF.

The chain links TRBV30 to TRBJ1-1; 7 bases map to TRBD1. This CDR3 is built from 14 residues. In germline, CDR1 is GTSNPN, CDR2 SVGIG (reference sequence). V shed 0 bases, J shed 9 bases, and the junction held 10 bases outside the gene matches. This CDR3 reads CAWSVSPGQTKAFF. The DNA of the CDR3 is TGTGCCTGGAGTGTAAGTCCGGGACAGACCAAAGCTTTCTTT.

The rearrangement uses TRBV18 and TRBJ1-1; D remains unclear. CDR1 is KGHSH and CDR2 is LQKENI in the germline V gene. The CDR3 runs 15 residues. Trimming stripped 3 bases from V and 4 bases from J, with 15 bases between. The CDR3 sequence: CASSPPSVGGTEAFF. The CDR3 DNA follows: TGTGCCAGCTCACCCCCAAGCGTCGGTGGCACTGAAGCTTTCTTT.